The clone carrying this T cell receptor beta chain was seen a handful of times. Its antigen is not identified. These data belong to a study of cytomegalovirus exposure and HLA in healthy donors. Study summary: HLA-typed donors contributed some 85 million unique TCRs, which were held in an early data release. In terms of ancestry, the Caucasian-associated cluster contained more than 65% of the roughly 360 genotyped donors. Study-level findings and limits: Association of a missense DCLRE1C variant with TCR beta V- and J-gene trimming was reported in a later analysis.

The CDR3 spans 16 residues. Samples came from healthy bone marrow donors. It was with 60 Vbeta and 13 Jbeta primers that the PCR ran. Data came from immunoSEQ multiplex PCR; TCRdb stores just in-frame clones and leaves some out. Here the sample spans approximately 97,000 clones, around 81% being singletons. The sequenced sample consisted of PBMCs. This chain joins TRBV21-1 and TRBJ2-1; the DNA was not compared with TRBD2, the D call given in the table. TRBV21-1 is shown as a pseudogene. This TCR came from a woman in her 70s in good health and CMV-seropositive. The CDR3 sequence: CASSKVDLADYNEQFF. In DNA, the CDR3 is TGTGCCAGCAGCAAAGTAGACCTAGCGGATTACAATGAGCAGTTCTTC.